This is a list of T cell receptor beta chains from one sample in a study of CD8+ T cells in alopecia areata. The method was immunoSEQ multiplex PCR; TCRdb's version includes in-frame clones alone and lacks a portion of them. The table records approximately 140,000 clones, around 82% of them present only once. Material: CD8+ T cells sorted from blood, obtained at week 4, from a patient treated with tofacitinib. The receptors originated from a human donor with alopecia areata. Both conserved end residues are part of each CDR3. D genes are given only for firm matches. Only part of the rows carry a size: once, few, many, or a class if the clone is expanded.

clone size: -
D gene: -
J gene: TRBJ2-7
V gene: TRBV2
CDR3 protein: CASSEGYGYTDKQYF
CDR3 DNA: TGTGCCAGCAGTGAGGGATACGGATACACCGATAAGCAGTACTTC

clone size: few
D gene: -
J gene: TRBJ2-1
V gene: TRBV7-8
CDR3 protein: CASIPTAYNEQFF
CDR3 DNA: TGTGCCAGCATTCCAACGGCCTACAATGAGCAGTTCTTC

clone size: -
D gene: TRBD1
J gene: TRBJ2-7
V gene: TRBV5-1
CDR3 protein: CASSLGQGAGDEQYF
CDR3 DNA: TGCGCCAGCAGCTTGGGACAGGGGGCCGGCGACGAGCAGTACTTC

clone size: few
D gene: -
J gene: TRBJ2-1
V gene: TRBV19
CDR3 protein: CASYDSSSYNEQFF
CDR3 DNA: TGTGCTTCATATGACAGCAGCTCCTACAATGAGCAGTTCTTC

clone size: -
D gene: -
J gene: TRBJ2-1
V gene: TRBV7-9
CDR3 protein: CASSFRDGPYNEQFF
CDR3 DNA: TGTGCCAGCAGCTTCCGGGACGGGCCCTACAATGAGCAGTTCTTC

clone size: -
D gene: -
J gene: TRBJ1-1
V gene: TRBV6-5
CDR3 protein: CASSYSGETEAFF
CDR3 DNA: TGTGCCAGCAGTTACTCCGGGGAAACTGAAGCTTTCTTT

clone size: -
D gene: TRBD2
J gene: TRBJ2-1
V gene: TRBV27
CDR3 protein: CASSLFRTSTYNEQFF
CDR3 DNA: TGTGCCAGCAGTTTATTCCGGACTAGCACCTACAATGAGCAGTTCTTC

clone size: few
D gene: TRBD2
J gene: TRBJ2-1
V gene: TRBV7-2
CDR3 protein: CASSFTSGTYNEQFF
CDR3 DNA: TGTGCCAGCAGCTTTACTAGCGGCACCTACAATGAGCAGTTCTTC

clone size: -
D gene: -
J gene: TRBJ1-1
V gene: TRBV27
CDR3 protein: CASSLIGTGTEAFF
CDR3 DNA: TGTGCCAGCAGTTTAATTGGGACGGGGACTGAAGCTTTCTTT

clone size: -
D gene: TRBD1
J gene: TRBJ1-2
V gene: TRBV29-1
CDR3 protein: CSATGTAGTDGYTF
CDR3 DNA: TGCAGCGCAACCGGGACAGCTGGAACCGATGGCTACACCTTC

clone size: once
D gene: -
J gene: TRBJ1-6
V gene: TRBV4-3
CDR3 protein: CASSQVTGGYSPLHF
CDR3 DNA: TGCGCCAGCAGCCAAGTAACAGGCGGGTATTCACCCCTCCACTTT

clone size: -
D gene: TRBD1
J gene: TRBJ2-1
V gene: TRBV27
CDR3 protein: CASSFGQGAAMEQFF
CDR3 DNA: TGTGCCAGCAGTTTTGGACAGGGGGCAGCGATGGAGCAGTTCTTC

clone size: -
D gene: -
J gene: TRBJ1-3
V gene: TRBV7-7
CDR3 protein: CASSLVGNTIYF
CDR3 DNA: TGTGCTAGCAGCTTAGTCGGAAACACCATATATTTT

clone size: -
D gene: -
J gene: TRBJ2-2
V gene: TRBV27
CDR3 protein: CASSFKGSATGELFF
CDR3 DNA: TGTGCCAGCAGTTTTAAGGGTTCGGCCACCGGGGAGCTGTTTTTT

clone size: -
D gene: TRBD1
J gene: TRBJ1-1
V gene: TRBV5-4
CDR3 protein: CASTWTGKLPNTEAFF
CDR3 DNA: TGTGCCAGCACCTGGACAGGGAAACTTCCCAACACTGAAGCTTTCTTT

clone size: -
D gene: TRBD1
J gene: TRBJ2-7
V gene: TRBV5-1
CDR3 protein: CASSLAVRGQGLSYEQYF
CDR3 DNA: TGCGCCAGCAGCTTGGCCGTTCGTGGACAGGGGCTATCCTACGAGCAGTACTTC

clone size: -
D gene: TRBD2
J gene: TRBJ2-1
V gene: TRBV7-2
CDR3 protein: CASSPFAAGDYNEQFF
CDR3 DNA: TGTGCCAGCAGCCCCTTTGCGGCGGGGGACTACAATGAGCAGTTCTTC

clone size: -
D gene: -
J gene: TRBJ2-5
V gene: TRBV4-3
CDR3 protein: CASSQVVGTGETQYF
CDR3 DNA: TGCGCCAGCAGCCAAGTTGTGGGGACGGGGGAGACCCAGTACTTC

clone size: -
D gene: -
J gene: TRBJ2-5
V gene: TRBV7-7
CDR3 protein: CASSSSRGWIQYF
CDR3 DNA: TGTGCTAGCAGCTCGTCGAGGGGGTGGATCCAGTACTTC

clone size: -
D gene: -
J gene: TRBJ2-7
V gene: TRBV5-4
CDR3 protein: CASSLTPKYEQYF
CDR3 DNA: TGTGCCAGCAGCTTAACCCCCAAATACGAGCAGTACTTC

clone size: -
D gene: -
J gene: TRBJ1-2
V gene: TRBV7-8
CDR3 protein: CASSSSGVYGYTF
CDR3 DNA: TGTGCCAGCAGCTCCTCCGGTGTCTATGGCTACACCTTC

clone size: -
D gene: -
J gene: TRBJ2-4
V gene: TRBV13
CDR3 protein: CASSLMTVGNIQYF
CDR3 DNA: TGTGCCAGCAGCTTAATGACAGTAGGAAACATTCAGTACTTC

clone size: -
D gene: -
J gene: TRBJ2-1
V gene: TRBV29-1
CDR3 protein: CSVSMGGVSYNEQFF
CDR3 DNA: TGCAGCGTCTCAATGGGGGGTGTCTCCTACAATGAGCAGTTCTTC